These 3 T cell receptor beta chains originate from one sample sequenced in a study of T cells in Graves' hyperthyroidism and ophthalmopathy. RNA transcripts provided the source from which TCR beta CDR3 regions were amplified. A first-round RT-PCR of the TCR CDR3 used the HTBI primer set. A single record per CDR3 protein comes from TCRdb applying MiXCR to the multiplex PCR reads. The sample carries a few hundred thousand distinct CDR3 sequences, approximately 14% recorded once. The sequencing input was blood. Receptor source: a woman between 18 and 29 years old with Graves' hyperthyroidism that later progressed to Graves' ophthalmopathy.

This clonotype was seen only a few times. The rearrangement uses TRBV28 and TRBJ2-5; perhaps TRBD1 as D (6 bases). Per the germline V gene, CDR1 is MDHEN and CDR2 is SYDVKM. Trimming cost V 8 bases and J 3 bases, with 22 bases left between them. The CDR3 spans 16 residues. CDR3 region: CASGSPGQGKKETQYF. CDR3 nucleotide sequence: TGTGCCAGCGGTTCCCCGGGGCAGGGGAAAAAAGAGACCCAGTACTTC.

This chain joins TRBV28 and TRBJ2-3, with 12 bases that match TRBD2. Per the germline V gene, CDR1 is MDHEN and CDR2 is SYDVKM. The CDR3 is 17 residues long. Trimming removed 4 bases from V and 3 bases from J; junction bases left unmatched: 8. This chain's CDR3 is CASSYSTSGRTTDTQYF. The CDR3 DNA follows: TGTGCCAGCAGTTACTCGACTAGCGGGAGAACAACAGATACGCAGTATTTT.

This clonotype occurred many times. This chain uses TRBV18 with TRBJ2-3; D gene unclear. V was pared by 3 bases and J by 10 bases, with 11 bases between. Germline CDR1 reads KGHSH; CDR2 reads LQKENI. The CDR3 sequence is 12 residues long. CDR3 coding DNA: TGTGCCAGCTCACCGGCTTTACTCGCGCAGTATTTT. Its translation is CASSPALLAQYF.